These T cell receptor beta chains were read from a single sample in a study of blood T cell repertoires in COVID-19. The protocol was immunoSEQ multiplex PCR, while the TCRdb copy is restricted to in-frame clones and leaves out a portion. The sample includes approximately 100,000 clones, roughly 90% of them seen just once. The material sequenced was peripheral blood. Receptors originate from a human donor in a cohort sampled during active COVID-19. Each CDR3 is given with its conserved first and last residue. The order of the fields is J gene, V gene, CDR3 protein.

j_call: TRBJ1-2; v_call: TRBV11-2; cdr3_aa: CASSLGDSFFNYGYTF
j_call: TRBJ2-7; v_call: TRBV4-1; cdr3_aa: CASSHSGSSYEQYF
j_call: TRBJ1-2; v_call: TRBV28; cdr3_aa: CASSSLSRGGAYGYTF
j_call: TRBJ2-1; v_call: TRBV4-1; cdr3_aa: CASSKRFPDGTIYNEQFF
j_call: TRBJ2-5; v_call: TRBV28; cdr3_aa: CASSSQYWDSRVVETQYF
j_call: TRBJ2-7; v_call: TRBV7-2; cdr3_aa: CASSLGGGVPYEQYF
j_call: TRBJ2-7; v_call: TRBV27; cdr3_aa: CASSLEYEQYF
j_call: TRBJ2-5; v_call: TRBV28; cdr3_aa: CASTPGLAGAGETQYF
j_call: TRBJ1-3; v_call: TRBV27; cdr3_aa: CASSLRGGSGNTIYF
j_call: TRBJ2-5; v_call: TRBV21-1; cdr3_aa: CASSKDWLAGAGKETQYF
j_call: TRBJ2-5; v_call: TRBV6-5; cdr3_aa: CASSYGLGGETQYF
j_call: TRBJ2-7; v_call: TRBV21-1; cdr3_aa: CASSKDGTSFYEQYF
j_call: TRBJ2-1; v_call: TRBV5-1; cdr3_aa: CASSLEAGSSYNEQFF
j_call: TRBJ2-7; v_call: TRBV5-1; cdr3_aa: CASSRGTDSYEQYF
j_call: TRBJ1-5; v_call: TRBV28; cdr3_aa: CASTTREGNQPQHF
j_call: TRBJ1-2; v_call: TRBV4-2; cdr3_aa: CASSGTGKDYGYTF
j_call: TRBJ2-1; v_call: TRBV28; cdr3_aa: CASSFALAAYNEQFF
j_call: TRBJ1-2; v_call: TRBV30; cdr3_aa: CAWSMTTLFQVYTF
j_call: TRBJ2-3; v_call: TRBV11-2; cdr3_aa: CASSLNRDSERTDTQYF
j_call: TRBJ2-7; v_call: TRBV30; cdr3_aa: CAWSLRGTNEQYF
j_call: TRBJ1-2; v_call: TRBV14; cdr3_aa: CASSPIANYGYTF
j_call: TRBJ2-2; v_call: TRBV11-2; cdr3_aa: CASGAGTGNTGELFF
j_call: TRBJ2-1; v_call: TRBV27; cdr3_aa: CASSFHAPVVAGVINEQFF
j_call: TRBJ2-2; v_call: TRBV5-6; cdr3_aa: CASSWGLWNTGELFF
j_call: TRBJ2-7; v_call: TRBV9; cdr3_aa: CASSVVGDSDFYEQYF
j_call: TRBJ2-1; v_call: TRBV25-1; cdr3_aa: CASSVEAARVEQFF
j_call: TRBJ2-3; v_call: TRBV4-1; cdr3_aa: CASSYSGTDTQYF
j_call: TRBJ1-2; v_call: TRBV6-2/TRBV6-3; cdr3_aa: CASSYSMAGWSGYTF
j_call: TRBJ2-3; v_call: TRBV5-6; cdr3_aa: CASSLQDTQYF
j_call: TRBJ2-5; v_call: TRBV28; cdr3_aa: CASSFYRGRQETQYF
j_call: TRBJ2-1; v_call: TRBV4-1; cdr3_aa: CASSQDSGGGGIYNEQFF
j_call: TRBJ2-1; v_call: TRBV5-6; cdr3_aa: CASSPGLDNEQFF
j_call: TRBJ2-7; v_call: TRBV5-4; cdr3_aa: CASSLGQGPTYEQYF
j_call: TRBJ1-2; v_call: TRBV6-5; cdr3_aa: CASSSQGSNYGYTF
j_call: TRBJ2-1; v_call: TRBV19; cdr3_aa: CASSIGPLAGDRDPFF
j_call: TRBJ2-5; v_call: TRBV19; cdr3_aa: CASSMLAGGETQYF
j_call: TRBJ2-1; v_call: TRBV19; cdr3_aa: CASSIVDNEQFF
j_call: TRBJ2-1; v_call: TRBV11-2; cdr3_aa: CASSPTTLNEQFF
j_call: TRBJ1-1; v_call: TRBV2; cdr3_aa: CANQGQLNTEAFF
j_call: TRBJ2-5; v_call: TRBV7-8; cdr3_aa: CASSFGTVQETQYF
j_call: TRBJ2-3; v_call: TRBV6-4; cdr3_aa: CASSDSTSGGADTQYF
j_call: TRBJ2-4; v_call: TRBV6-1; cdr3_aa: CASSEILAGGAKNIQYF
j_call: TRBJ1-6; v_call: TRBV4-1; cdr3_aa: CASSERSPLHF
j_call: TRBJ1-4; v_call: TRBV5-4; cdr3_aa: CASSPSTTNEKLFF
j_call: TRBJ2-1; v_call: TRBV6-4; cdr3_aa: CASQITSGIYNEQFF
j_call: TRBJ2-3; v_call: TRBV24-1; cdr3_aa: CATGGSGDTQYF
j_call: TRBJ1-5; v_call: TRBV28; cdr3_aa: CASSLRGFSNQPQHF
j_call: TRBJ2-5; v_call: TRBV7-5; cdr3_aa: CARSIGTEQQETQYF
j_call: TRBJ2-3; v_call: TRBV30; cdr3_aa: CAWSWASGRSDTQYF
j_call: TRBJ2-3; v_call: TRBV7-3; cdr3_aa: CASSLNPLAGGLYTQYF
j_call: TRBJ1-2; v_call: TRBV6-5; cdr3_aa: CASSYGTASNYGYTF
j_call: TRBJ1-5; v_call: TRBV6-5; cdr3_aa: CASSYQGDNQPQHF
j_call: TRBJ2-1; v_call: TRBV14; cdr3_aa: CASSQTGAYNEQFF
j_call: TRBJ2-5; v_call: TRBV18; cdr3_aa: CASSQQGGETQYF
j_call: TRBJ2-7; v_call: TRBV10-3; cdr3_aa: CAISEPGQGHEQYF
j_call: TRBJ2-2; v_call: TRBV6-2/TRBV6-3; cdr3_aa: CASSYLLAGGPSYGGELFF
j_call: TRBJ1-2; v_call: TRBV9; cdr3_aa: CASSPRVSNYGYTF
j_call: TRBJ1-6; v_call: TRBV18; cdr3_aa: CASSRDRNYSPLHF